This T cell receptor (beta chain) was sequenced during a study of blood T cell repertoires in COVID-19. Whole-study context: PBMCs, B-cell-depleted T cells, or T cells were the source of the cDNA or gDNA that made up the material.

This CDR3 is built from 15 residues. Germline V gives CDR1 MNHEY, CDR2 SMNVEV (reference sequence). Trimming cost V 10 bases and J 3 bases; bases outside gene matches: 8. Original analysis: Scientists estimated how many nucleated cells there were by amplifying reference gene primers. Clones were read by immunoSEQ multiplex PCR, and TCRdb kept only the in-frame ones, dropping some. For V, J and clone size, that table is used; D and trimming come from the DNA. The table lists about 300,000 clones, approximately 90% of them singletons. This TCR was recovered from a young man with active or convalescent COVID-19. The sequenced sample was peripheral blood. The V and J genes are TRBV27 and TRBJ1-5, with 11 bases identical to TRBD1. The CDR3 spells CATGGTGGVNQPQHF. In DNA form, the CDR3 reads TGTGCCACCGGAGGGACAGGGGGGGTCAATCAGCCCCAGCATTTT.